Shown below are 8 T cell receptor beta chains from a single sample sequenced in a study of T cell responses to AZD1222 COVID-19 vaccine. Generated by immunoSEQ multiplex PCR, the TCRdb table keeps only in-frame clones and is missing some. Of some 180,000 clones listed, approximately 90% are singletons. The material sequenced was peripheral blood, taken 28 days after the second AZD1222 dose. The source of these receptors is an adult who received the AZD1222 COVID-19 vaccine.

This rearrangement joins TRBV18 to TRBJ1-1, with 8 bases aligning to TRBD1. J was trimmed by 7 bases and V by 3 bases; bases with no gene match: 10. The CDR3 extends over 15 amino acids. The germline gives CDR1 KGHSH, CDR2 LQKENI. The CDR3 DNA follows: TGTGCCAGCTCACCCCGGACAGGGATTGAGGTTGAAGCTTTCTTT. This translates into CASSPRTGIEVEAFF. Using reference TRBV18 and TRBJ1-1 for the parts outside the CDR3, the full variable domain is NAGVMQNPRHLVRRRGQEARLRCSPMKGHSHVYWYRQLPEEGLKFMVYLQKENIIDESGMPKERFSAEFPKEGPSILRIQQVVRGDSAAYFCASSPRTGIEVEAFFGQGTRLTVV.

This chain uses TRBV11-2 with TRBJ2-7; D possibly corresponds to TRBD1 (7 bases). The CDR3 length is 15 residues. Trimming shortened V by 2 bases and J by 1 base, and 12 bases separated the two germline ends. Germline V gene sequence: CDR1 SGHAT, CDR2 FQNNGV. The CDR3 DNA reads as TGTGCCAGCAGCTTATCGCAGGGGGGTTCCTACGAGCAGTACTTC. This translates into CASSLSQGGSYEQYF.

The chain recombines TRBV6-2 or TRBV6-3 with TRBJ2-2, with a possible D match to TRBD2 (5 bases). The CDR3 length is 15 residues. Trimming took off 4 bases at V and 1 base at J, with 10 bases between the two ends. The germline gives CDR1 MNHEY, CDR2 SVGEGT. Here the CDR3 DNA reads TGTGCCAGCAGTTTCTACGGGGTGAACACCGGGGAGCTGTTTTTT. Its protein product is CASSFYGVNTGELFF.

This clone was detected once. The chain employs TRBV5-1 and TRBJ1-6; TRBD1 aligns across 10 bases. Germline-derived CDR1 and CDR2 are SGHRS and YFSETQ. V gave up 0 bases and J gave up 0 bases; unmatched junction bases: 3. The CDR3 runs to 18 residues. This chain's CDR3 is CASSLGQGANSYNSPLHF. The CDR3 nucleotides are TGCGCCAGCAGCTTGGGACAGGGGGCGAACTCCTATAATTCACCCCTCCACTTT.

V is TRBV2 and J is TRBJ1-2, with D unclear. V was pared by 3 bases and J by 13 bases, with 12 bases between. In germline, CDR1 is SNHLY, CDR2 FYNNEI. The CDR3 loop spans 11 amino acids. The CDR3 loop reads CASSDFPGPTF. CDR3 sequence (DNA): TGTGCCAGCAGTGATTTTCCAGGTCCCACCTTC.

The CDR3 coding sequence is TGTGCCAGCAGCTTGGAAGTCTTAGCGGAGACCCAGTACTTC. The encoded protein is CASSLEVLAETQYF. The chain is built from TRBV11-2 and TRBJ2-5, with D perhaps TRBD2 (5 bases). The CDR3 has 14 amino acids. V was pared by 3 bases and J by 5 bases, with 13 bases between. Germline assignment: CDR1 SGHAT and CDR2 FQNNGV.

This chain connects TRBV2 to TRBJ1-1; the D is unclear. This CDR3 is 11 amino acids long. With 7 bases removed from V and 1 base from J, the gap between germline ends came to 4 bases. Germline CDR1 is SNHLY and CDR2 is FYNNEI. Here the CDR3 reads CASKRNTEAFF. CDR3 sequence (DNA): TGTGCCAGCAAAAGGAACACTGAAGCTTTCTTT.

The rearrangement uses TRBV5-8 and TRBJ1-3; perhaps TRBD1 as D (6 bases). The CDR3 has 15 residues. CDR1 and CDR2 (germline): SGHTS, YDEGEE. Trimming took off 4 bases at V and 3 bases at J, with 14 bases between the two ends. The CDR3 coding sequence is TGTGCCAGCAGCGGATCAGGGGTTTTTGGAAACACCATATATTTT. As protein: CASSGSGVFGNTIYF.